This T cell receptor (beta chain) was sequenced for a study of OX40 agonist ivuxolimab in advanced cancers. Study overall: Ivuxolimab was delivered to patients intravenously every 2 weeks at doses spanning 0.01 to 10 mg/kg.

Blood draws occurred at baseline, cycle 4 day 1, and cycle 7 day 1. Findings and caveats of the study: Individuals who were partial responders at 0.1-3.0 mg/kg had clonal expansion that ranked among the lowest.

TCRdb's table, derived via immunoSEQ multiplex PCR, lists solely in-frame clones and lacks some. The sample lists tens of thousands of clones; 82% were seen once. This CDR3 is 14 amino acids long. In the case of this clone: The antigen is not known.

The sample consisted of CD4+ or CD8+ T cells sorted from blood, taken in a trial of the OX40 agonist ivuxolimab. The receptor was isolated from an adult with an advanced solid tumor such as melanoma, head and neck, liver or kidney cancer. The chain carries TRBV21-1 and TRBJ2-5. TRBV21-1 is reported as a pseudogene. CDR3 coding DNA: TGTGCCAGCAGCAAAGATTTTGGAATTTGGGCCCAGTACTTC. Its protein product is CASSKDFGIWAQYF.